This T cell receptor beta chain emerged from a study of neurological immune-mediated disorders. Trimming left V 3 bases short and J 4 bases short, with 10 bases between. CDR3 size: 13 residues. Germline assignment: CDR1 DFQATT and CDR2 SNEGSKA (reference sequence). Ten or more counts support this clonotype. TCRdb analysed the 5' RACE reads with MiXCR anew, one entry per CDR3 protein. The sample holds about 27,000 distinct CDR3 sequences, approximately 3.2% seen once. The rearrangement uses TRBV20-1 and TRBJ1-5; D might be TRBD1 (5 bases). The receptor's source is a woman aged 25 to 39 with multiple sclerosis. The sequenced material came from PBMCs. The CDR3 sequence is CSARAGLNQPQHF. In DNA form, the CDR3 reads TGCAGTGCTAGGGCGGGGCTAAATCAGCCCCAGCATTTT.